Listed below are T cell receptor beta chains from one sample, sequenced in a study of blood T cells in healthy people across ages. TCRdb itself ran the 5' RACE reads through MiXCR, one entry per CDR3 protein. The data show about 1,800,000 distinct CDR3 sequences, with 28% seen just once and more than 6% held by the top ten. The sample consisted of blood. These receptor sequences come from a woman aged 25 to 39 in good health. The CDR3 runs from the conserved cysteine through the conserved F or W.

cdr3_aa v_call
CASTRGTGEYNEQYF TRBV7-9
CASSTGTGSSGYTF TRBV12-3/TRBV12-4
CASSLGGMNTGELFF TRBV5-1
CASRTGPKNQPQHF TRBV6-1
CASSSRGTSTDTQYF TRBV12-3/TRBV12-4
CASSLPQGVGTYEQYF TRBV5-4
CANPTGDGYTF TRBV2
CASRWRRTVTEAFF TRBV27
CASSEQGRLNEKLFF TRBV28
CASFQQHRAEAFF TRBV19
CASKGQGYDEQYF TRBV7-9
CATSEGETEAFF TRBV24-1
CASRGTGVAYEQYF TRBV6-6
CASSQLRGGLQETQYF TRBV4-1
CASRRTSDQETQYF TRBV6-2/TRBV6-3
CSVENGGAYEQYF TRBV29-1
CASSLDRTSGGMYQETQYF TRBV7-8
CASSGSGTGSYNEQFF TRBV5-5
CSATDLRGVWAYEQYF TRBV20-1
CASSPLKQGALLGANVLTF TRBV5-6
CASGPESWGGETQYF TRBV12-5
CASSSSGTGGYNEQFF TRBV28
CSARSAYGYTF TRBV20-1
CASSLAASRGSYNEQFF TRBV4-1
CASSEYERGPTYNEQFF TRBV2
CSAGDTTNTEAFF TRBV20-1
CSARGTGGLWETQYF TRBV20-1
CASSPSRITETQYF TRBV7-2
CASSPAGINVATDTQYF TRBV7-2
CASSSDRSPGYTF TRBV2
CAWRIGLIEAFF TRBV30
CASSVERGSTDTQYF TRBV2
CSVRSGDIYEQYF TRBV29-1
CASGEWAQYF TRBV12-3/TRBV12-4
CASRLSGRGEGEQFF TRBV19
CSASASGVLGTQYF TRBV20-1
CASSSSDRTTDTQYF TRBV12-3/TRBV12-4
CASSRQGYKNIQYF TRBV6-5
CASSLGLGGNYGYIF TRBV5-1
CASSLAAGRREQYF TRBV5-1
CASTWESNTEAFF TRBV19
CASSSPGLRLDTQYF TRBV6-5
CASSLNRVSTDTQYF TRBV7-3
CACSPLRDRSYEQYF TRBV5-6
CASSFSSKISYEQYF TRBV7-9
CASSSRTSGGTDTQYF TRBV11-2
CASSQEAGPQPQHF TRBV4-3
CSAIDSPGKGYTF TRBV20-1
CASSLEARSGGLLSSSYEQYF TRBV5-4
CSARLAGIREQYF TRBV20-1
CASRISGTAYNEQFF TRBV12-3/TRBV12-4
CASMDRGDQLQHF TRBV6-2/TRBV6-3
CASSLRFRGPYEQYF TRBV7-2
CASSFHRGVDYEQYF TRBV12-3/TRBV12-4
CASSQRDKNSPLHF TRBV3-1
CAISEFGARDGYTF TRBV10-3
CASSVVPGAQPQHF TRBV9